This T cell receptor beta chain comes out of a study of vaccination effects on CD4 cells after COVID-19. On the study more broadly: CD4+ T cells specific for antigen were expanded with viral peptide pools by the ViraFEST assay before sequencing.

Following 10 days of culture, CD4+ T cells were isolated. Subjects were given two BNT162b2 or mRNA-1273 vaccine doses. The study found no prior SARS-CoV-2 infection in the vaccine recipients, who tested negative for nucleocapsid antibodies. At days 3 and 7, half of the medium was exchanged for IL-2 medium. As regards this clone: What it binds is not known.

The CDR3 has 16 residues. Germline values: CDR1 LNHDA, CDR2 SQIVND (reference sequence). V gave up 7 bases and J gave up 3 bases, with 16 bases separating them. The table came from immunoSEQ multiplex PCR; TCRdb's copy has only in-frame clones and leaves some out. The sample contains around 66,000 clones, roughly 74% of which appear only once. The sample was CD4+ T cells from PBMCs cultured without peptide, taken after COVID-19 vaccination. The rearrangement links TRBV19 to TRBJ2-6; D not certain. The origin of this receptor is a human donor who received a COVID-19 vaccine. CDR3: CASTGIGVNGANVLTF. In DNA form, the CDR3 reads TGTGCCAGTACCGGTATAGGTGTGAATGGGGCCAACGTCCTGACTTTC.